This TCR beta chain was recovered during a study of regulatory T cells in long-lasting Graves disease. As to time point: persistent/refractory GD, antithyroid drugs over 5 years with positive TRAb. The TCR library was made from RNA extracted from PBMCs. The collection involved drawing 7.5 to 9.5 milliliters of peripheral blood into EDTA tubes. About this clonotype itself: Antigen specificity is unknown.

Study-wide results and limits: Favoring TRBV28, TRBJ1-2 and TRBJ2-5 was a feature seen in persistent disease. Fewer public clonotypes were shared by new patients (roughly 970) than by persistent patients (about 2,500).

Researchers made TCR beta libraries by using iRepertoire HTBI primers and running Arm-PCR on CDR3 regions. TCRdb reprocessed the multiplex PCR reads with MiXCR, giving one entry per CDR3 protein. The table lists around 400,000 distinct CDR3 sequences, 20% to 30% of them singletons. Germline V gene sequence: CDR1 MGHDK, CDR2 SYGVNS. The germline V and J ends were trimmed by 8 bases and 0 bases, with 17 bases remaining between them. The CDR3 runs 15 residues. The clonotype was recovered from a female donor with Graves disease. V is TRBV25-1 and J is TRBJ2-7; tentative D call: TRBD2 (6 bases). This sample comprised peripheral blood mononuclear cells (PBMCs), obtained when the disease was refractory, from a patient treated with antithyroid drugs. CDR3 nucleotide sequence: TGTGCCAGCGGGGGGACCCTGGGGAGCTCCTACGAGCAGTACTTC. Amino acid sequence: CASGGTLGSSYEQYF.